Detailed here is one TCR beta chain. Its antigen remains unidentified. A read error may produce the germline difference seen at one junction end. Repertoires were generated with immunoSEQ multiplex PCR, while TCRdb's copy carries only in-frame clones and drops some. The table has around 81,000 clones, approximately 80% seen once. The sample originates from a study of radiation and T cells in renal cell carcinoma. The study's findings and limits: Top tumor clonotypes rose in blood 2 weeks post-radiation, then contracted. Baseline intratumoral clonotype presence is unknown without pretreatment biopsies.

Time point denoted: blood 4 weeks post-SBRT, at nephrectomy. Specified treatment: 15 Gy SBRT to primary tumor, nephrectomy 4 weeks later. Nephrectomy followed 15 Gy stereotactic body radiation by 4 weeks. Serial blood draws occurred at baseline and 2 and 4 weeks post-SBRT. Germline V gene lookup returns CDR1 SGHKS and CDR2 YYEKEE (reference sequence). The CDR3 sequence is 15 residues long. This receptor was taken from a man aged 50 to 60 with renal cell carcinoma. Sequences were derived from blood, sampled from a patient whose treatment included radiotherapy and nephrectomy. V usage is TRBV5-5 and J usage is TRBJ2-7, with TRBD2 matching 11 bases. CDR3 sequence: CASSLAEGTSGPEGF. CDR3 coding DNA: TGTGCCAGCAGCTTGGCCGAGGGGACTAGCGGCCCGGAGGGCTTC.